The next 11 T cell receptor beta chains were all read from a single sample in a study of regulatory T cells in long-lasting Graves disease. Time point in this sample: newly diagnosed GD, antithyroid drugs for less than 3 months. With RNA extracted from PBMCs as input, the TCR library was made. Assembly of TCR beta libraries relied on iRepertoire HTBI primers together with Arm-PCR of CDR3 regions. MiXCR, applied by TCRdb to the multiplex PCR reads, yields one record per CDR3 protein. This sample has some 500,000 distinct CDR3 sequences; approximately 12% occur once, and the top ten carry roughly a tenth. These same records also appear under a second study, on T cells in Graves' hyperthyroidism and ophthalmopathy.

Source: peripheral blood mononuclear cells (PBMCs), taken at new diagnosis, from a patient treated with antithyroid drugs. Receptor source: a young man with Graves disease.

This clonotype was found many times. This may be a read error: a much more frequent sequence differs by one nucleotide. The chain couples TRBV2 to TRBJ1-2; D gene unclear. The germline V gene has CDR1 SNHLY and CDR2 FYNNEI. The CDR3 contains 13 residues. The germline V and J ends were trimmed by 7 bases and 0 bases, with 9 bases remaining between them. CDR3 nucleotides: TGTGCCAGCACCCTCGATCCTAACTATGGCTACACCTTC. This gives the protein CASTLDPNYGYTF.

In this sample, this clonotype turned up a few times. This rearrangement joins TRBV3-1 to TRBJ2-1; TRBD1 or TRBD2 may be the D gene (5 bases each). The CDR3 has 13 residues. Germline values: CDR1 LGHDT, CDR2 YNNKEL (reference sequence). The V end lost 1 base, the J end lost 10 bases, and 11 bases lay between the germline ends. For the CDR3, the DNA is TGTGCCAGCAGCCAAGGACACGGGGCAGAGCAGTTCTTC. Its translation: CASSQGHGAEQFF.

A word on this clonotype: This may arise from a read error, as a much more abundant clone is one base away. The V gene is TRBV3-1, the J gene TRBJ2-7, with D possibly being TRBD1 or TRBD2 (5 bases each). The CDR3 runs to 12 residues. Trimming cost V 4 bases and J 7 bases, with 11 bases left between them. Germline CDR1 is LGHDT and CDR2 is YNNKEL (reference sequence). CDR3 in DNA: TGTGCCAGCAGCCCACAGAGGGGTGAGCAGTACTTC. The encoded protein is CASSPQRGEQYF.

This clonotype was counted at least ten times. The rearrangement uses TRBV27 and TRBJ2-1, with D possibly being TRBD2 (6 bases). CDR1 and CDR2 (germline): MNHEY, SMNVEV (reference sequence). The CDR3 runs 15 residues. V lost 3 bases to trimming and J lost 0 bases, with 9 bases between them. Here the CDR3 reads CASSFSGLSYNEQFF. For the CDR3, the DNA is TGTGCCAGCAGTTTTAGCGGCCTCTCCTACAATGAGCAGTTCTTC.

This clonotype was detected a few times. The chain couples TRBV5-6 to TRBJ2-1; a weak D match, TRBD2 (7 bases). There are 21 residues in the CDR3. In germline, CDR1 is SGHDT, CDR2 YYEEEE. Trimming removed 3 bases at V and 2 bases at J, with 30 bases between. CDR3 amino acids: CASSYQLGGRGHGATYNEQFF. CDR3 DNA sequence: TGTGCCAGCAGCTACCAACTCGGGGGGCGCGGACACGGGGCGACCTACAATGAGCAGTTCTTC. Drawing the rest from reference TRBV5-6 and TRBJ2-1, the complete variable domain is DAGVTQSPTHLIKTRGQQVTLRCSPKSGHDTVSWYQQALGQGPQFIFQYYEEEERQRGNFPDRFSGHQFPNYSSELNVNALLLGDSALYLCASSYQLGGRGHGATYNEQFFGPGTRLTVL.

The chain uses TRBV20-1 and TRBJ1-3; TRBD1 might be the D (6 bases). Germline CDR1 reads DFQATT; CDR2 reads SNEGSKA (reference sequence). CDR3 length: 14 residues. Trimming stripped 6 bases from V and 2 bases from J, with 14 bases between. The CDR3 DNA reads as TGCAGTGCCCCAGCACAGGGCCCTGGAAACACCATATATTTT. Protein: CSAPAQGPGNTIYF.

This clonotype was picked up many times. The chain employs TRBV28 and TRBJ1-1; D remains unclear. V lost 7 bases, J lost 3 bases, and 15 bases lay in between. The CDR3 has 14 amino acids. The germline V gene encodes CDR1 MDHEN and CDR2 SYDVKM. The CDR3 is CASNTGGRYTEAFF. CDR3 DNA: TGTGCCAGCAATACGGGTGGACGGTACACTGAAGCTTTCTTT. Combining the CDR3 with reference TRBV28 and TRBJ1-1 gives the whole variable domain DVKVTQSSRYLVKRTGEKVFLECVQDMDHENMFWYRQDPGLGLRLIYFSYDVKMKEKGDIPEGYSVSREKKERFSLILESASTNQTSMYLCASNTGGRYTEAFFGQGTRLTVV.

There are a few counts of this clonotype. The chain is built from TRBV5-1 and TRBJ2-7; TRBD2 matches at 7 bases. V trimming: 0 bases; J trimming: 0 bases; junction bases outside the gene matches: 6. CDR3 length equals 16 residues. CDR1 is SGHRS, CDR2 YFSETQ, per germline. CDR3 sequence: CASSLGPSGISYEQYF. DNA of the CDR3: TGCGCCAGCAGCTTGGGCCCTAGCGGCATCTCCTACGAGCAGTACTTC.

In its sample, this clonotype was seen many times. V gene TRBV2 combines with J gene TRBJ2-7; a possible D gene is TRBD2 (6 bases). CDR1 is SNHLY and CDR2 is FYNNEI in the germline V gene. The CDR3 is 12 amino acids. V was shortened by 7 bases and J by 2 bases, with 9 bases between the two germline ends. The CDR3 coding sequence is TGTGCCAGCACCGGGAGCCCCTACGAGCAGTACTTC. This encodes CASTGSPYEQYF.

This clonotype was observed a few times. The CDR3 carries no conserved terminal phenylalanine or tryptophan, so it likely arises from a read error. V gene TRBV3-1 combines with J gene TRBJ2-7; D gene unclear. The CDR3 extends over 12 amino acids. Germline CDR1 and CDR2: LGHDT and YNNKEL (reference sequence). V lost 0 bases and J lost 6, with 6 bases in between. For the CDR3, the DNA is TGTGCCAGCAGCCAAGATGGCTTCGAGCAGTACTCC. Translated: CASSQDGFEQYS.

Ten or more counts support this clonotype. The rearrangement links TRBV20-1 to TRBJ2-3, with D perhaps matching TRBD2 (6 bases). Deletions cut 8 bases from V and 2 bases from J, with 11 bases between. The germline CDR1 and CDR2 sequences are DFQATT and SNEGSKA (reference sequence). The CDR3 consists of 12 residues. The DNA of the CDR3 is TGCAGTTTAGCGGCCTCCACAGATACGCAGTATTTT. Translation: CSLAASTDTQYF.